This TCR beta chain was captured by sequencing in a study of human T cells and chemical hapten exposure. TCRdb re-analysed the RACE reads in MiXCR, keeping a single row per CDR3 protein. The table lists 85,000 to 95,000 distinct CDR3 sequences, about 8.7% of them singletons. The CDR3 has 14 amino acids. The V end was cut by 4 bases, the J end by 4 bases, with 14 bases between. Germline CDR1 and CDR2: SGHAT and FQNNGV. The time point: healthy volunteer bleed at 2 weeks. The starting material, unfractionated whole blood, was used for total RNA extraction. This sequence originates from a female donor in good health. Some clones in this sample may be carry-over from other donors' samples. The chain employs TRBV11-2 and TRBJ2-7; weak D call: TRBD1 (6 bases). Source material: whole blood. The CDR3 spells CASSWGPTGYEQYF. The CDR3 DNA reads as TGTGCCAGCAGCTGGGGCCCCACAGGGTACGAGCAGTACTTC.